A single sample is the source of the 16 T cell receptor beta chains below, sequenced in a study of blood T cell repertoires in COVID-19. The data were produced by immunoSEQ multiplex PCR, yet TCRdb's version contains in-frame clones alone and is incomplete. Of about half a million clones in the sample, around nine tenths were seen once. The material sequenced was PBMCs or T cells enriched from blood (not recorded which). These receptors were obtained from an older woman who had recovered from COVID-19.

V usage is TRBV7-2 and J usage is TRBJ1-1; D unclear. CDR1 SGHTA and CDR2 FQGNSA come from the germline V gene. The V and J ends lost 3 bases and 1 base respectively, with 6 bases between them. This CDR3 has 13 amino acids. Here the CDR3 reads CASSFNSNTEAFF. CDR3 coding DNA: TGTGCCAGCAGCTTTAACTCGAACACTGAAGCTTTCTTT.

The chain recombines TRBV2 with TRBJ1-1; 7 positions agree with TRBD1. There are 14 residues in the CDR3. The germline gives CDR1 SNHLY, CDR2 FYNNEI. With 3 bases clipped from V and 10 bases from J, the junction kept 11 bases outside the gene matches. CDR3 amino acids: CASSEEGGGQAAFF. DNA of the CDR3: TGTGCCAGCAGTGAGGAGGGGGGAGGACAGGCAGCTTTCTTT.

J is TRBJ2-5 and V is TRBV3-1 (or the pseudogene TRBV3-2); 9 bases align to TRBD2. Looked up from germline, CDR1 is LGHDT and CDR2 is YNNKEL (reference sequence). Trimming took 8 bases from V and 2 from J; bases not matched to a gene: 15. The CDR3 contains 17 residues. In DNA form, the CDR3 reads TGTGCCAGCCAGCTTGGAAGCGGGGGGACCGGACAAGAGACCCAGTACTTC. Its protein is CASQLGSGGTGQETQYF.

This clone was counted a single time. The V gene is TRBV18, the J gene TRBJ2-3, with D perhaps matching TRBD2 (5 bases). This CDR3 is built from 15 residues. Germline CDR1 and CDR2: KGHSH and LQKENI. The V and J ends lost 2 bases and 4 bases respectively, with 13 bases between them. CDR3 sequence reads: CASSPEGPSADTQYF. CDR3 DNA sequence: TGTGCCAGCTCACCAGAGGGCCCCAGTGCAGATACGCAGTATTTT.

The table lists this clone with a few counts. In DNA, the CDR3 is TGTGCCAGCAGCTTTTCTGCGACACCCACCCAGGGCTACACCTTC. Amino acids: CASSFSATPTQGYTF. The rearrangement uses TRBV7-9 and TRBJ1-2; D is unresolved. The V gene's germline CDR1 is SEHNR and CDR2 FQNEAQ (reference sequence). CDR3 length equals 15 residues. V lost 3 bases to trimming and J lost 8 bases, with 19 bases between them.

This clone appeared a single time. The chain carries TRBV6-5 and TRBJ2-3; D is ambiguous. Trimming stripped 10 bases from V and 3 bases from J, with 17 bases between. This CDR3 spans 14 amino acids. In germline, CDR1 is MNHEY, CDR2 SVGAGI. The chain's CDR3 is CATGYSGWTDTQYF. CDR3 DNA sequence: TGTGCCACCGGGTACTCGGGCTGGACAGATACGCAGTATTTT.

The J gene is TRBJ1-1, the V gene TRBV11-2, with a possible D match to TRBD1 (6 bases). Per germline, CDR1 SGHAT and CDR2 FQNNGV. The CDR3 extends over 11 amino acids. Trimming cost V 5 bases and J 11 bases, with 12 bases left between them. CDR3 in amino acids: CASSAGTYAFF. The DNA of the CDR3 is TGTGCCAGCAGCGCCGGGACATATGCTTTCTTT.

V gene TRBV11-3 combines with J gene TRBJ1-1; 9 positions match TRBD1. Per the germline V gene, CDR1 is SGHNT and CDR2 is YENEEA. CDR3 length: 14 amino acids. V was clipped by 5 bases and J by 3 bases; unmatched bases: 4. The CDR3 spells CASSGRTGDTEAFF. For the CDR3, the DNA is TGTGCCAGCAGCGGACGGACAGGGGACACTGAAGCTTTCTTT.

The chain combines TRBV5-6 with TRBJ1-4; D ambiguous. The CDR3 length is 14 residues. Deletions cut 2 bases from V and 8 bases from J, with 13 bases between. Germline values: CDR1 SGHDT, CDR2 YYEEEE. DNA of the CDR3: TGTGCCAGCAGCTTCAACTCCCACGGGGAAAAACTGTTTTTT. Its protein product is CASSFNSHGEKLFF.

Written as DNA, the CDR3 is TGTGCCAGCAGCCCGCGACAGGGGACGGAGACCCAGTACTTC. Amino acid sequence: CASSPRQGTETQYF. The chain recombines TRBV3-1 (or the pseudogene TRBV3-2) with TRBJ2-5; 8 bases align to TRBD1. This CDR3 region has 14 residues. Germline CDR1 LGHDT, CDR2 YNNKEL (reference sequence). Trimming removed 4 bases from V and 5 bases from J; junction bases left unmatched: 6.

The chain is built from TRBV5-4 and TRBJ1-5, with TRBD1 as a possible D gene (5 bases). Trimming left V 4 bases short and J 0 bases short, with 14 bases between. The CDR3 is 16 amino acids. Germline V gives CDR1 SGHNT, CDR2 YYREEE (reference sequence). CDR3 loop: CASSPGAPDSNQPQHF. Here the CDR3 DNA reads TGTGCCAGCAGCCCTGGGGCACCTGATAGCAATCAGCCCCAGCATTTT.

The gene calls are TRBV3-1 (or the pseudogene TRBV3-2) and TRBJ1-2; 8 bases match TRBD1. J lost 0 bases, V lost 4 bases, and 10 bases had no gene match. In germline, CDR1 is LGHDT, CDR2 YNNKEL (reference sequence). The CDR3 has 17 residues. CDR3 amino acids: CASSRYRGQVANYGYTF. CDR3 DNA: TGTGCCAGCAGCCGATACCGGGGACAGGTAGCTAACTATGGCTACACCTTC.

The chain recombines TRBV14 with TRBJ2-1; TRBD2 aligns across 7 bases. The CDR3 length is 15 residues. After removal of 3 bases from V and 3 bases from J, the junction contained 5 bases not matched to a gene. Looked up from germline, CDR1 is SGHDN and CDR2 is FVKESK. The CDR3 sequence is CASSQAGTNYNEQFF. In DNA, the CDR3 is TGTGCCAGCAGCCAGGCCGGGACTAACTACAATGAGCAGTTCTTC.

This chain uses TRBV2 with TRBJ2-2; 8 positions match TRBD1. The CDR3 has 16 amino acids. V trimming: 6 bases; J trimming: 3 bases; junction bases outside the gene matches: 9. The germline gives CDR1 SNHLY, CDR2 FYNNEI. The CDR3 coding sequence is TGTGCCAGCAGCGCTGGACAGGGTCCGTACACCGGGGAGCTGTTTTTT. It translates to CASSAGQGPYTGELFF.

This sequence joins TRBV9 and TRBJ2-1; D perhaps matches TRBD1 (5 bases). Germline CDR1 is SGDLS and CDR2 is YYNGEE. This CDR3 is 13 amino acids long. The germline V and J ends were trimmed by 0 bases and 6 bases, with 7 bases remaining between them. The CDR3 spells CASSVGTTNEQFF. The CDR3, as DNA: TGTGCCAGCAGCGTAGGGACAACCAATGAGCAGTTCTTC.

This chain uses TRBV7-2 with TRBJ2-5; 10 bases are shared with TRBD2. The germline CDR1 and CDR2 sequences are SGHTA and FQGNSA. Germline trimming cut 8 bases from V and 5 bases from J; bases unmatched to any gene: 11. This CDR3 comprises 15 residues. CDR3 DNA: TGTGCCAGCTCCTATCAGCGGGGGGGCCGGGAGACCCAGTACTTC. Encoded protein: CASSYQRGGRETQYF.